The sequence of this T cell receptor beta chain was determined in a study of early T cells in non-severe SARS-CoV-2 infection. Across the study: Unsorted whole-blood RNA was sequenced in bulk, leaving chains unpaired. Study observations and caveats: The VDJdb matching leaned toward anti-spike CD8 responses and overlooked private and CD4 specificities.

This clonotype was counted between two and nine times. Its specificity is unknown. The protocol attached unique molecular identifiers to individual cDNA molecules. TCRdb itself ran the 5' RACE reads through MiXCR, one entry per CDR3 protein. The sample holds around 35,000 distinct CDR3 sequences, 5% to 7% seen once. The germline V gene encodes CDR1 WNHNN and CDR2 SYGVQD (reference sequence). Trimming pared 5 bases from V and 4 bases from J, leaving 11 bases between. This CDR3 spans 13 amino acids. The sequence came from an adult who was a healthcare worker with PCR-confirmed SARS-CoV-2 infection or an uninfected control (not recorded which). The chain uses TRBV10-1 and TRBJ1-2; weak D call: TRBD1 (6 bases). The sequenced sample was whole blood. CDR3 loop: CASSRNRAYGYTF. Written as DNA, the CDR3 is TGCGCCAGCAGTCGGAACAGGGCCTATGGCTACACCTTC.